This is a list of T cell receptor beta chains from one sample in a study of blood T cell repertoires in COVID-19. The method was immunoSEQ multiplex PCR; TCRdb's version includes in-frame clones alone and lacks a portion of them. The sample includes some 140,000 clones, over 75% of them seen just once. Material: peripheral blood. The receptors derive from a man aged 55-75 years with COVID-19, enrolled during active disease. Each CDR3 is given with its conserved first and last residue. D genes are given only for firm matches. Some rows have no size entry. The others give once, few or many, or a class for an expanded clone.

TRBV2	TRBD1	.	TRBJ1-3	TGTGCCAGCAGCGGACAGGGGGCTGGTGGAAACACCATATATTTT	CASSGQGAGGNTIYF
TRBV5-5	.	once	TRBJ2-7	TGTGCCAGCAGCTTGGGGATGGGGGCTCCAACCTACGAGCAGTACTTC	CASSLGMGAPTYEQYF
TRBV5-6	TRBD1	.	TRBJ1-5	TGTGCCAGCAGCTTCTTCCGGGACAGGGGTTACCAGCCCCAGCATTTT	CASSFFRDRGYQPQHF
TRBV6-5	.	once	TRBJ1-5	TGTGCCAGCAGTTACTCGCGCGGTCAGCCCCAGCATTTT	CASSYSRGQPQHF
TRBV6-2/TRBV6-3	.	.	TRBJ2-5	TGTGCCAGCAGTTACTCGGTCAGAAGACAAAGCCAAGAGACCCAGTACTTC	CASSYSVRRQSQETQYF
TRBV7-2	.	once	TRBJ1-1	TGTGCCAGCAGCCCCCGTGGCGAAGCTTTCTTT	CASSPRGEAFF
TRBV24-1	.	.	TRBJ2-1	TGTGCCACCAGTGATTCACTTCTAGCACCATTCGCTAATGAGCAGTTCTTC	CATSDSLLAPFANEQFF
TRBV5-1	.	.	TRBJ1-1	TGCGCCAGCAGCAGTACAGCTAACACTGAAGCTTTCTTT	CASSSTANTEAFF
TRBV27	TRBD1	.	TRBJ2-2	TGTGCCAGCAGGGACAGGGGAATGACCGGGGAGCTGTTTTTT	CASRDRGMTGELFF
TRBV9	TRBD2	.	TRBJ2-5	TGTGCCAGCAGCGAGCGGGGGGCTTCCCCAGAGACCCAGTACTTC	CASSERGASPETQYF
TRBV4-2	TRBD1	few	TRBJ1-3	TGTGCCAGCAGCCAAGATTCCCCCCTGACAGGGGGCAGTGGAAACACCATATATTTT	CASSQDSPLTGGSGNTIYF
TRBV11-2	.	.	TRBJ1-2	TGTGCCAGCAGCTTAGAAATGGGGCAGGACTATGGCTACACCTTC	CASSLEMGQDYGYTF
TRBV7-3	TRBD1	.	TRBJ1-1	TGTGCCAGCAGCTTATCTCGGGACAGAGAAGCTTTCTTT	CASSLSRDREAFF
TRBV19	.	once	TRBJ2-1	TGTGCCAGTAGTGGGGGGAAAGGGAGGTGGAATGAGCAGTTCTTC	CASSGGKGRWNEQFF
TRBV4-3	TRBD1	once	TRBJ1-3	TGCGCCAGCAGCCATTTATCGACAGGGAGCGGAAACACCATATATTTT	CASSHLSTGSGNTIYF
TRBV30	TRBD1	.	TRBJ2-7	TGTGCCTGGAGTGTGGCAGGGGGCGAGCAGTACTTC	CAWSVAGGEQYF
TRBV20-1	TRBD2	.	TRBJ2-1	TGCAGTGCTAGTGGACTAGCGGGAGGGCCTGGCTACAATGAGCAGTTCTTC	CSASGLAGGPGYNEQFF
TRBV10-3	.	.	TRBJ2-1	TGTGCCATCAGTGAGTTAGGACACGACAATGAGCAGTTCTTC	CAISELGHDNEQFF
TRBV19	.	once	TRBJ2-6	TGTGCCAGTAGTAGCCTTGGAGCCGGGGGGGCCAACGTCCTGACTTTC	CASSSLGAGGANVLTF
TRBV18	TRBD1	.	TRBJ2-7	TGTGCCAGCTCATCCGGGACAGGGATCGAGCAGTACTTC	CASSSGTGIEQYF
TRBV7-2	TRBD2	.	TRBJ2-5	TGTGCCAGCAGCCCGGGGACTAGCGGGATGTGGGAGACCCAGTACTTC	CASSPGTSGMWETQYF
TRBV28	TRBD1	.	TRBJ1-5	TGTGCCAGCACCGTCGACAGGGGCAATCAGCCCCAGCATTTT	CASTVDRGNQPQHF
TRBV14	.	.	TRBJ1-6	TGTGCCAGCAGCCTCGGGGGGGGAAGGACGGAACCCCTCCACTTT	CASSLGGGRTEPLHF
TRBV3-1/TRBV3-2	TRBD1	.	TRBJ2-3	TGTGCCAGCAGCCAACCGGTGACAGGGAGCACAGATACGCAGTATTTT	CASSQPVTGSTDTQYF
TRBV7-2	.	.	TRBJ2-1	TGTGCCAGCAGCTTTCCCGGGACTGGAAATGAGCAGTTCTTC	CASSFPGTGNEQFF
TRBV10-3	TRBD2	.	TRBJ2-7	TGTGCCACCGCTAGCGGGGCTACATCCTACGAGCAGTACTTC	CATASGATSYEQYF
TRBV28	.	.	TRBJ2-5	TGTGCCAGCAGTTTAGGTACGGTCCAAGAGACCCAGTACTTC	CASSLGTVQETQYF
TRBV5-1	.	.	TRBJ1-1	TGCGCCAGCAGCTTATCGGGGTTGAACACTGAAGCTTTCTTT	CASSLSGLNTEAFF
TRBV24-1	TRBD1	.	TRBJ2-5	TGTGCCACCAGTTCTTCCCACATCCTACCGGGACAGAAACAAGAGACCCAGTACTTC	CATSSSHILPGQKQETQYF
TRBV5-8	.	.	TRBJ2-1	TGTGCCAGCAGCTTGGTAAGCGTAGCGGCTATGAGAGAGCAGTTCTTC	CASSLVSVAAMREQFF
TRBV29-1	.	.	TRBJ1-1	TGCAGCGTTAGACAAGCAAACACTGAAGCTTTCTTT	CSVRQANTEAFF
TRBV7-3	TRBD2	.	TRBJ2-1	TGTGCCAGCAGCGAAAAAGCGGGACTCGGGTACAATGAGCAGTTCTTC	CASSEKAGLGYNEQFF
TRBV9	TRBD1	.	TRBJ2-1	TGTGCCAGCAGCGCAGGGACAGGGGGGGACAATGAGCAGTTCTTC	CASSAGTGGDNEQFF
TRBV27	.	.	TRBJ1-6	TGTGCCAGCAGTTTATCCCCTCAATTAGGAGGATCACCCCTCCACTTT	CASSLSPQLGGSPLHF
TRBV2	TRBD2	.	TRBJ2-1	TGTGCCAGCAGTGAAGGGGGTAGCGGGGGCTACAATGAGCAGTTCTTC	CASSEGGSGGYNEQFF
TRBV6-2/TRBV6-3	.	.	TRBJ2-1	TGTGCCAGCAGTTATAGCGGAGGCTCCTACAATGAGCAGTTCTTC	CASSYSGGSYNEQFF
TRBV27	TRBD2	.	TRBJ2-7	TGTGCCAGCAGCCGGGGGAGGGGTTTTTCCTACGAGCAGTACTTC	CASSRGRGFSYEQYF
TRBV3-1/TRBV3-2	TRBD1	.	TRBJ2-7	TGTGCCAGCAGCCCCCGGGACAGGGGTACTTACGAGCAGTACTTC	CASSPRDRGTYEQYF
TRBV6-5	.	.	TRBJ1-1	TGTGCCAGCAGTTACCGCAGGGATTGGACTGAAGCTTTCTTT	CASSYRRDWTEAFF
TRBV7-8	.	few	TRBJ2-4	TGTGCCAGCAGCGAGAGACAGGAGACTAAAAACATTCAGTACTTC	CASSERQETKNIQYF
TRBV19	.	.	TRBJ1-1	TGTGCCAGTAGTATTGCTTCAGGGAAGGGCACTGAAGCTTTCTTT	CASSIASGKGTEAFF
TRBV19	.	.	TRBJ1-2	TGTGCCAGTAGTCCGTACAGCCCCACCTATGGCTACACCTTC	CASSPYSPTYGYTF
TRBV4-3	TRBD1	.	TRBJ2-7	TGCGCCAGCAGCCGCGACAGGGGGGGGTACGAGCAGTACTTC	CASSRDRGGYEQYF
TRBV27	.	.	TRBJ1-2	TGTGCCAGCAGTTTAGTGGCAGGGCCAAACTATGGCTACACCTTC	CASSLVAGPNYGYTF
TRBV6-6	.	.	TRBJ2-2	TGTGCCAGCAGTTCTTCCCGAGGACTAACCGGGGAGCTGTTTTTT	CASSSSRGLTGELFF
TRBV6-4	TRBD2	.	TRBJ2-3	TGTGCCAGCAGTGACTCGGGGGAGGGTTCAGATACGCAGTATTTT	CASSDSGEGSDTQYF
TRBV7-9	.	.	TRBJ2-5	TGTGCCAGCAGCACAGATCGGGGGGCCCAAGAGACCCAGTACTTC	CASSTDRGAQETQYF
TRBV28	TRBD1	few	TRBJ2-1	TGTGCCAGCAGCACTAGGAAGGACAGGGCCTACAATGAGCAGTTCTTC	CASSTRKDRAYNEQFF
TRBV4-2	.	.	TRBJ1-6	TGTGCCAGCAGCCAAGATTGGAGCCGTTTAATCCACTTT	CASSQDWSRLIHF
TRBV19	.	.	TRBJ1-5	TGTGCCAGTAGTATCGGAGGGACGAGGGGTCAGCCCCAGCATTTT	CASSIGGTRGQPQHF
TRBV4-2	TRBD2	.	TRBJ2-1	TGTGCCAGCAGCCCGACTAGCGGGGGAATCGAGCAGTTCTTC	CASSPTSGGIEQFF
TRBV11-2	.	.	TRBJ1-2	TGTGCCAGCAGCCCTACGGGTTACTATGGCTACACCTTC	CASSPTGYYGYTF
TRBV7-2	.	.	TRBJ2-3	TGTGCCAGCAGCTTAGTCCCCACGGGGGTGTACACAGATACGCAGTATTTT	CASSLVPTGVYTDTQYF
TRBV7-9	TRBD2	.	TRBJ2-7	TGTGCCAGCAGCAAGCTGGCGGGAGCTAGCTACGAGCAGTACTTC	CASSKLAGASYEQYF